This is a list of T cell receptor beta chains from one sample in a study of CD8 T cells in ankylosing spondylitis. From the 5' RACE reads, TCRdb called clonotypes with MiXCR, one entry per CDR3 protein. This repertoire shows around 770,000 distinct CDR3 sequences, around 17% found once; its top ten account for around 20%. Sequences were obtained from blood, either unsorted or a sorted T cell fraction (not recorded which). These receptors were collected from a male donor with ankylosing spondylitis. CDR3s leave out the opening cysteine and the closing phenylalanine or tryptophan.

V gene	J gene	CDR3 protein
TRBV25-1	TRBJ2-1	ASSDLRQGSYNEQF
TRBV7-6	TRBJ1-4	ASSLMATNEKLF
TRBV24-1	TRBJ2-7	ATSDPRTGGNEQY
TRBV7-6	TRBJ2-7	ASSPLSSAEQY
TRBV12-3/TRBV12-4	TRBJ1-1	ASDDGTEAF
TRBV4-1	TRBJ2-1	ASSQDLYSMAYNEQF
TRBV29-1	TRBJ2-1	SVAQGGNEQF
TRBV28	TRBJ2-1	ASLARSNNEQF
TRBV20-1	TRBJ2-2	SAMGTGVDTGELF
TRBV12-3/TRBV12-4	TRBJ2-3	ASSGVGTDTQY
TRBV7-8	TRBJ1-1	ASSFGDEGTEAF
TRBV7-3	TRBJ2-1	ASSFLAATADEQF
TRBV6-5	TRBJ2-7	ASSYMGGYEQY
TRBV7-9	TRBJ2-7	ASSPIGTYEQY
TRBV7-9	TRBJ2-5	ASSFVTGPLETQY
TRBV25-1	TRBJ2-2	ASSEYLGIIPPNTGELF
TRBV6-1	TRBJ2-1	ASMTPGGRQF
TRBV28	TRBJ2-3	ASSPIRDSTTDTQY
TRBV6-5	TRBJ2-1	ASSYLPAYNEQF
TRBV5-1	TRBJ1-6	ASSLGQRGSPLH
TRBV4-1	TRBJ1-2	ASSHAGTGDGYT
TRBV28	TRBJ2-2	ASSSLAGGPGELF
TRBV11-2	TRBJ2-1	ASSLMSGGQGYEQF
TRBV10-3	TRBJ1-5	AISESGQGAGQPQH
TRBV18	TRBJ1-3	ASSPGTDRNTIY
TRBV11-2	TRBJ1-2	ASSLYRASYGYT
TRBV4-3	TRBJ2-1	ASSQDLVAGGYNEQF
TRBV7-6	TRBJ1-6	ASSLGTASHNSPLH
TRBV5-5	TRBJ1-3	ASSKQDTGNTIY
TRBV6-1	TRBJ2-5	ASSSLGLAGGVGTQY